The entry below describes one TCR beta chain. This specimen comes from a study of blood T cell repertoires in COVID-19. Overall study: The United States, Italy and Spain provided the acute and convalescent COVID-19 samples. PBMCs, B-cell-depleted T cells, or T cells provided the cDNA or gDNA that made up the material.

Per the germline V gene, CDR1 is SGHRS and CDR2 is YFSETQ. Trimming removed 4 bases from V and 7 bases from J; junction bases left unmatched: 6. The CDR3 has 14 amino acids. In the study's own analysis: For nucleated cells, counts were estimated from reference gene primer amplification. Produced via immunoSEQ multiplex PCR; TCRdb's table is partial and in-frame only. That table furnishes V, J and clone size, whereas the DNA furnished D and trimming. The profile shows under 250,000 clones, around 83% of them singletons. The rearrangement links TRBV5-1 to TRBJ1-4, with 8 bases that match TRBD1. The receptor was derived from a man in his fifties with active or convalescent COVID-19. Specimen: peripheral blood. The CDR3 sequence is CASSPGGLSEKLFF. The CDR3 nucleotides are TGCGCCAGCAGCCCAGGGGGCTTGAGTGAAAAACTGTTTTTT.